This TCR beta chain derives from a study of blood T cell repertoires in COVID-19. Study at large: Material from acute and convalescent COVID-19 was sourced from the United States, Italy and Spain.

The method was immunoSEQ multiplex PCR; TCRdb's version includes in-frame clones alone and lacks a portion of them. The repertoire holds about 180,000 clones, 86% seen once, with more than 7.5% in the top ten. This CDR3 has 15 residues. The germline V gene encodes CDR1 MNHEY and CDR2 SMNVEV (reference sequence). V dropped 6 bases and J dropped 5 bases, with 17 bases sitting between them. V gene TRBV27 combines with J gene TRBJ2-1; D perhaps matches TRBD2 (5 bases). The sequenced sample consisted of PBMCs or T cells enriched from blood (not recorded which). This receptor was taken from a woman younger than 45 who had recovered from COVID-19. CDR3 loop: CASRGLSKPHNEQFF. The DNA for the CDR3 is TGTGCCAGCAGAGGACTCTCGAAACCACACAATGAGCAGTTCTTC.